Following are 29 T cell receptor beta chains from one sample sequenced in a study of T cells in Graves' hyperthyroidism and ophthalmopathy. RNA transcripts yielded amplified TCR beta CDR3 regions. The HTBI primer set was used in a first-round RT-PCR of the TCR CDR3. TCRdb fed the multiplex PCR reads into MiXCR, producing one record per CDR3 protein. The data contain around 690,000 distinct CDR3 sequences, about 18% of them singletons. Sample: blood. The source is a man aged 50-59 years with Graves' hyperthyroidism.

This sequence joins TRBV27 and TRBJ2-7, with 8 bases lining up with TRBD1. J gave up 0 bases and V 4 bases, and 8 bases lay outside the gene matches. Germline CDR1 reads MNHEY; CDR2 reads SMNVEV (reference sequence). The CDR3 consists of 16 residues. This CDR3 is CASSSTKDRDSYEQYF. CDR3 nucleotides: TGTGCCAGCAGTTCGACAAAGGACAGGGACTCCTACGAGCAGTACTTC.

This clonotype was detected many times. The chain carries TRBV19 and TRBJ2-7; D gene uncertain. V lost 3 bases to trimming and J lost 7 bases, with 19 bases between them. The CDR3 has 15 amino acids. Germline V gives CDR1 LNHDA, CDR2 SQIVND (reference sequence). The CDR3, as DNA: TGTGCCAGTAGTATTGAATGGGCAGACCCTAGGGAGCAGTACTTC. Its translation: CASSIEWADPREQYF.

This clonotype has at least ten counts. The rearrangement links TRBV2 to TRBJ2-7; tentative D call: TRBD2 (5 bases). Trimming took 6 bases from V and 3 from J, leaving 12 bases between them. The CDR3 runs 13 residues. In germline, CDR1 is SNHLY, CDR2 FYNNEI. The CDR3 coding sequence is TGTGCCAGCAGCCCTGGACTCAACTACGAGCAGTACTTC. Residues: CASSPGLNYEQYF.

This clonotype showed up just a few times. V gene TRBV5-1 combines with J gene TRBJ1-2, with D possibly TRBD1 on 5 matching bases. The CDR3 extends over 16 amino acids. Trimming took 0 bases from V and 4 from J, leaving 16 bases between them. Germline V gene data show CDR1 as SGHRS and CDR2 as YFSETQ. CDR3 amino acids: CASSLGQPTITYGYTF. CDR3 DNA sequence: TGCGCCAGCAGCTTGGGACAGCCTACAATTACCTATGGCTACACCTTC.

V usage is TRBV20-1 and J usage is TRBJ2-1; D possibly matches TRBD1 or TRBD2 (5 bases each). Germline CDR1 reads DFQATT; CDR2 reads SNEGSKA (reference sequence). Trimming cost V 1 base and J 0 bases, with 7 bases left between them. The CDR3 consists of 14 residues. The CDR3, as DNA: TGCAGTGCTAGAGCAGGGACCTCCTACAATGAGCAGTTCTTC. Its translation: CSARAGTSYNEQFF.

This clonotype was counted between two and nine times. CDR3 in amino acids: CASSSTNHEQYF. The CDR3 nucleotides read TGTGCCAGCAGTTCCACTAACCACGAGCAGTACTTC. This chain uses TRBV27 with TRBJ2-7, with D hard to call. The V end lost 4 bases, the J end lost 5 bases, and 9 bases lay between the germline ends. The CDR3 contains 12 residues. Germline CDR1 MNHEY, CDR2 SMNVEV (reference sequence).

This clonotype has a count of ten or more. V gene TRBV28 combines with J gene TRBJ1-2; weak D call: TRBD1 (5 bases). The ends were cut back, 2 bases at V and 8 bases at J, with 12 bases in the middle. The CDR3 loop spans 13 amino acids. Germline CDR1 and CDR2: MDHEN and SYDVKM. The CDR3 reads CASSLDRHRGYTF. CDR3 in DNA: TGTGCCAGCAGTTTAGACAGACATCGGGGCTACACCTTC.

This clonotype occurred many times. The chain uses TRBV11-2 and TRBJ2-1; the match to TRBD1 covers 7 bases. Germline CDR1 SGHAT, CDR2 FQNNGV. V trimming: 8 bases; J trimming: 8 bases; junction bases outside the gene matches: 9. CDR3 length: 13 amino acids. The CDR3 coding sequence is TGTGCCAGCGAGGGGGCGGGTTTCTATGAGCAGTTCTTC. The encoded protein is CASEGAGFYEQFF. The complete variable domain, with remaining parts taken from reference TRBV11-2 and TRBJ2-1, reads EAGVAQSPRYKIIEKRQSVAFWCNPISGHATLYWYQQILGQGPKLLIQFQNNGVVDDSQLPKDRFSAERLKGVDSTLKIQPAKLEDSAVYLCASEGAGFYEQFFGPGTRLTVL.

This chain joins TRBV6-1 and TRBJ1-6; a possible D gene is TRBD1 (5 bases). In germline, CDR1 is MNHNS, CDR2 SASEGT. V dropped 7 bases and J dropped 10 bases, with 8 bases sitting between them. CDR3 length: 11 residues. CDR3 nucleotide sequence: TGTGCCAGCACGGCAGGGTCACCCCTCCACTTT. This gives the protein CASTAGSPLHF.

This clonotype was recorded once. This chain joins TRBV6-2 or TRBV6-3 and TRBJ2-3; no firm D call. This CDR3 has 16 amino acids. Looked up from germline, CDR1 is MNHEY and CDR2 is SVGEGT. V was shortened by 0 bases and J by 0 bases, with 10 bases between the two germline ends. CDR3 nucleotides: TGTGCCAGCAGTTACTCGAGGCACGCCAGCACAGATACGCAGTATTTT. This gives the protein CASSYSRHASTDTQYF.

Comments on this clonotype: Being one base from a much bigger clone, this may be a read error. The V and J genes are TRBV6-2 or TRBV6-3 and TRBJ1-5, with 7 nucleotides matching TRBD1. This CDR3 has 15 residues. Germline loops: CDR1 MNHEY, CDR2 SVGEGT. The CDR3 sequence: CASTEDRTSNQAQHF. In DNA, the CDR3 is TGTGCCAGCACTGAGGACAGGACTAGCAATCAGGCCCAGCATTTT.

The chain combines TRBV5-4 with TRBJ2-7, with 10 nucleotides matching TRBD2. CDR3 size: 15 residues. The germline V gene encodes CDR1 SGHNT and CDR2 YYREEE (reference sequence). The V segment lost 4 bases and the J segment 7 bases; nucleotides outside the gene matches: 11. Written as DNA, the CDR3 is TGTGCCAGCAGCCCTATAACTAGCGGGGTCAATGAGCAGTACTTC. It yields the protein CASSPITSGVNEQYF.

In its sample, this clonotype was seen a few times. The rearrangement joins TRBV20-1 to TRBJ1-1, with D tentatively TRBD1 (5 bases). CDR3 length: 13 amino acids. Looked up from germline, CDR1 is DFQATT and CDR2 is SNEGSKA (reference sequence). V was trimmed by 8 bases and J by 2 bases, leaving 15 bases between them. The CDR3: CSSGPSENTEAFF. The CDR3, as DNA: TGCAGTTCAGGGCCGAGCGAAAACACTGAAGCTTTCTTT.

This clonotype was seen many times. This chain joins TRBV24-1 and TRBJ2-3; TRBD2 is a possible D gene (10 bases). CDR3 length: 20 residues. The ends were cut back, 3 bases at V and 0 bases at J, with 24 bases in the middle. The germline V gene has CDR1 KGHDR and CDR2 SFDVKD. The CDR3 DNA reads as TGTGCCACCAGTGATCCGGGACAGGGAGTGACTAGCGGGAGCACAGATACGCAGTATTTT. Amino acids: CATSDPGQGVTSGSTDTQYF.

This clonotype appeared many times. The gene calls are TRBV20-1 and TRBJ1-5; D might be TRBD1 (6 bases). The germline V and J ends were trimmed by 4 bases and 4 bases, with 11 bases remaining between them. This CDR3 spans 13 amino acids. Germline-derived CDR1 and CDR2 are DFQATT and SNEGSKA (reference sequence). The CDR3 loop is CSATDSANQPQHF. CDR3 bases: TGCAGTGCTACGGACAGCGCGAATCAGCCCCAGCATTTT.

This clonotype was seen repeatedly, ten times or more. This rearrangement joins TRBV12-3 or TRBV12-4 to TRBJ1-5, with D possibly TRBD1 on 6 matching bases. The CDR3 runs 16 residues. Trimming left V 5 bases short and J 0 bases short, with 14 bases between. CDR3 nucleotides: TGTGCCAGCAGTCCGCGGACAGTCGATAGCAATCAGCCCCAGCATTTT. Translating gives CASSPRTVDSNQPQHF.

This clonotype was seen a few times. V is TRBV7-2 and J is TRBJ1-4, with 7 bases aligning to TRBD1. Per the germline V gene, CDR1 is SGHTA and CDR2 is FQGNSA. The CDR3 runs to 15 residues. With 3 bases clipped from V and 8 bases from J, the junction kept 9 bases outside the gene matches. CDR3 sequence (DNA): TGTGCCAGCAGCTTTACCGATGGGACAGAGGAAAAACTGTTTTTT. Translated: CASSFTDGTEEKLFF.

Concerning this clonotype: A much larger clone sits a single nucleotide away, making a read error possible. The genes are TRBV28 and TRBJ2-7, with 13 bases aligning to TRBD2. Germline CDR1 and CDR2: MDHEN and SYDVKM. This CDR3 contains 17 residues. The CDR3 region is CASSPGTSGISAYERYF. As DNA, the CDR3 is TGTGCCAGCAGTCCCGGGACTAGCGGGATTTCGGCCTACGAGCGGTACTTC.

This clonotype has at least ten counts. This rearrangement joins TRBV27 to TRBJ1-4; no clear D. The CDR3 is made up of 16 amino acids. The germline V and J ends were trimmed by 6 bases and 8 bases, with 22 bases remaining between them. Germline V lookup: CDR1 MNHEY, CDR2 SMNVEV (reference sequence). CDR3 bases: TGTGCCAGCAGCCTACACGCGGGCAGCGGGAGGGAAAAACTGTTTTTT. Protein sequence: CASSLHAGSGREKLFF.

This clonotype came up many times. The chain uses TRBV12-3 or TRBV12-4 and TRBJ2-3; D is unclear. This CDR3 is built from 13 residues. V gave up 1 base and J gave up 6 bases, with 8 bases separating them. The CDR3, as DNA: TGTGCCAGCAGTTTAGAGAGGCGTGATACGCAGTATTTT. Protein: CASSLERRDTQYF.

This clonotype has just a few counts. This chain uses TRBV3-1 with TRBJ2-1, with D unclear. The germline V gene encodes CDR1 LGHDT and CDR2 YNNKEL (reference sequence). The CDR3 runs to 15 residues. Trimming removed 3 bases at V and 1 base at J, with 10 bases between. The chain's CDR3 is CASSHPGDSYNEQFF. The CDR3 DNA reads TGTGCCAGCAGCCATCCGGGCGATTCCTACAATGAGCAGTTCTTC.

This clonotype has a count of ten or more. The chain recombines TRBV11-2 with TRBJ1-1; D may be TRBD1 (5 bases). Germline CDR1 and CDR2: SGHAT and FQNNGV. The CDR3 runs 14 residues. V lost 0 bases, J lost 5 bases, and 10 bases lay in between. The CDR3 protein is CASSLDGGWTEAFF. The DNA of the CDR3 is TGTGCCAGCAGCTTAGACGGGGGTTGGACTGAAGCTTTCTTT. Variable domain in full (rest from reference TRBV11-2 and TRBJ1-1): EAGVAQSPRYKIIEKRQSVAFWCNPISGHATLYWYQQILGQGPKLLIQFQNNGVVDDSQLPKDRFSAERLKGVDSTLKIQPAKLEDSAVYLCASSLDGGWTEAFFGQGTRLTVV.

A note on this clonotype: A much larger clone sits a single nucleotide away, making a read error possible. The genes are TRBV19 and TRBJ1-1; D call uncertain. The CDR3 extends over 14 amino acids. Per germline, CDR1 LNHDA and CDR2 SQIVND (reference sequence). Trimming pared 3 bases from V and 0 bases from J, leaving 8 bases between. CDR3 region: CASSMRRLNTEAFF. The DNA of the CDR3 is TGTGCCAGTAGTATGAGACGGTTGAACACTGAAGCTTTCTTT.

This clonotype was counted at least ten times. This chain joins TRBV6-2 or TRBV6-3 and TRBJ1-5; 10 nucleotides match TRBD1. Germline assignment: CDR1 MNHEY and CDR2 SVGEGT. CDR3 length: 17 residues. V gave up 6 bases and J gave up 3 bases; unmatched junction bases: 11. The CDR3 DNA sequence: TGTGCCAGCAGACGGACAGGGGGTGCCTATTTCAATCAGCCCCAGCATTTT. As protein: CASRRTGGAYFNQPQHF.

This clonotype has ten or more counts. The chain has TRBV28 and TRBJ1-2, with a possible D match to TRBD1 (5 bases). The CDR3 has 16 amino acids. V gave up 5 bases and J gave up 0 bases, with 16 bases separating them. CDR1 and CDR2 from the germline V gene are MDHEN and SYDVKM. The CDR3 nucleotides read TGTGCCAGCAGTCCCCGATCGTTGACAGCTAACTATGGCTACACCTTC. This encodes CASSPRSLTANYGYTF.

CDR3 protein: CASSLAGGPNEKLFF. CDR3 in DNA: TGTGCCAGCAGCTTGGCCGGGGGGCCGAATGAAAAACTGTTTTTT. The rearrangement joins TRBV5-5 to TRBJ1-4; tentative D call: TRBD1 (6 bases). Germline lookup yields CDR1 SGHKS and CDR2 YYEKEE (reference sequence). Trimming took off 0 bases at V and 5 bases at J, with 11 bases between the two ends. This CDR3 spans 15 amino acids.

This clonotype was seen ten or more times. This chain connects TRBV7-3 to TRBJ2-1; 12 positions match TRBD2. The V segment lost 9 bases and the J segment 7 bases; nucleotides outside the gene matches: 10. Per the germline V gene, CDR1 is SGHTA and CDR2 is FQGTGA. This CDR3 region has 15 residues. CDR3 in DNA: TGTGCCAGTCGGCTAGCGGGAGGGCCGGGGAATGAGCAGTTCTTC. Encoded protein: CASRLAGGPGNEQFF.

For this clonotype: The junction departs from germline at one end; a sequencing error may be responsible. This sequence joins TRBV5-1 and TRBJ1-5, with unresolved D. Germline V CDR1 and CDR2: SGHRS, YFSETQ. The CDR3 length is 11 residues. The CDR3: CASSRDQPQHF. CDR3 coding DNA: TGTGCCAGCAGCCGGGATCAGCCCCAGCATTTT. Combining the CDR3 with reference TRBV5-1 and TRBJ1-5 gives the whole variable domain KAGVTQTPRYLIKTRGQQVTLSCSPISGHRSVSWYQQTPGQGLQFLFEYFSETQRNKGNFPGRFSGRQFSNSRSEMNVSTLELGDSALYLCASSRDQPQHFGDGTRLSIL.

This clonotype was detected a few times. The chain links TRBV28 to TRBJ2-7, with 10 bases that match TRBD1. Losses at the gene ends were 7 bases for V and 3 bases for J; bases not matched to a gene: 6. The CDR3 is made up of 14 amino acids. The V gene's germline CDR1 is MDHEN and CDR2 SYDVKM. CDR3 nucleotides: TGTGCCAGCATGAGGGGACAGGGGATCTACGAGCAGTACTTC. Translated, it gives CASMRGQGIYEQYF.